Listed here are 6 T cell receptor beta chains from one sample, sequenced in a study of tumor and adjacent non-tumor tissue in lung cancer. TCRbeta libraries were built with three rounds of nested PCR, modified from ARM-PCR. TCRdb re-analysed the multiplex PCR reads in MiXCR, keeping a single row per CDR3 protein. The sample has 120,000 or so distinct CDR3 sequences, roughly 64% seen once. The template was RNA from unsorted bulk tissue. The sequenced sample consisted of lung tumor tissue. The source is a man aged 25-45 years with non-small cell lung cancer.

Turning to this clonotype: A read error is likely, as this CDR3 ends without the conserved phenylalanine or tryptophan. The DNA is omitted, as the CDR3 cannot be located on it reliably, and the CDR3 follows TCRdb's listing. The chain recombines TRBV20-1 with TRBJ2-1. The V gene's germline CDR1 is DFQATT and CDR2 SNEGSKA (reference sequence). The CDR3 is 14 amino acids long, termini counted. CDR3: CSARSRRSYNEQSL.

This clonotype was detected only a few times. One base away lies a much larger clone, so this may be a sequencing read error. This chain joins TRBV29-1 and TRBJ1-2; perhaps TRBD1 as D (6 bases). The CDR3 covers 13 residues. CDR1 and CDR2 from the germline V gene are SQVTM and ANQGSEA. The CDR3 DNA reads TGCAGCATTGAAGAGGGGGGGGGGTATGGCTACACCTTC. Encoded protein: CSIEEGGGYGYTF.

Notes on this clonotype: This may come from a read error, since a much larger clone is one base off. This chain joins TRBV28 and TRBJ2-1, with 9 bases identical to TRBD1. Germline CDR1 is MDHEN and CDR2 is SYDVKM. Trimming removed 7 bases from V and 5 bases from J; junction bases left unmatched: 9. The CDR3 has 15 residues. CDR3 sequence (DNA): TGTGCCAGCACTGACAGGGGGATAGTTCACAATGAGCAGTTCTTC. It is translated as CASTDRGIVHNEQFF.

This clonotype came up a few times. The chain has TRBV6-6 and TRBJ2-7; the D gene is possibly TRBD1 (6 bases). Germline V gene sequence: CDR1 MNHNY, CDR2 SVGAGI (reference sequence). V lost 2 bases to trimming and J lost 5 bases, with 13 bases between them. The CDR3 consists of 14 residues. CDR3 nucleotide sequence: TGTGCCAGCAGTTACGCAGGGGTTCGAGACGAGCAGTACTTC. This sequence encodes CASSYAGVRDEQYF.

This clonotype came up a few times. V and J are TRBV11-2 and TRBJ1-1; TRBD1 agrees at 7 bases. CDR3 length: 16 amino acids. V lost 1 base to trimming and J lost 2 bases; unmatched junction nucleotides: 7. Germline lookup yields CDR1 SGHAT and CDR2 FQNNGV. The CDR3 sequence is CASSLVVRTGNTEAFF. The CDR3 nucleotides are TGTGCCAGCAGCTTAGTTGTAAGGACAGGTAACACTGAAGCTTTCTTT.

Notes on this clonotype: A much larger clone differs by one base, so this may be a read error. The conserved closing phenylalanine or tryptophan is absent in this CDR3, likely reflecting a read error. The rearrangement links TRBV6-6 to TRBJ2-7, with no clear D. Germline lookup yields CDR1 MNHNY and CDR2 SVGAGI (reference sequence). The CDR3 extends over 15 amino acids. Between the trimmed V and J ends, which lost 4 bases and 5 bases, there was a span of 18 bases. The CDR3 region is CASSSNRRGVDEQYL. CDR3 in DNA: TGTGCCAGCAGTTCGAATAGGCGAGGAGTCGACGAGCAGTACTTA.